The rows below give T cell receptor beta chains drawn from one sample of a study of OX40 agonist ivuxolimab in advanced cancers. Some clones are missing from TCRdb's copy, which holds only in-frame ones; the method was immunoSEQ multiplex PCR. The sample records about 53,000 clones, 85% to 90% being singletons. The specimen was CD4+ or CD8+ T cells sorted from blood, collected in a trial of the OX40 agonist ivuxolimab. The receptors stem from an adult with an advanced solid tumor such as melanoma, head and neck, liver or kidney cancer. Both conserved end residues are part of each CDR3. The order of the fields is J gene, V gene, clone size, D gene, CDR3 protein, CDR3 DNA. A D gene is named only where the DNA matches it firmly. Clone size, where shown, is once, few, many, or a class for clones that have expanded.

J: TRBJ2-7
V: TRBV4-2
size: NA
D: NA
CDR3: CASSQVAGPRVEQYF
DNA: TGTGCCAGCAGCCAAGTGGCAGGGCCCCGGGTCGAGCAGTACTTC

J: TRBJ2-5
V: TRBV5-4
size: NA
D: TRBD1
CDR3: CASSLDRGVQETQYF
DNA: TGTGCCAGCAGCCTTGACAGGGGAGTTCAAGAGACCCAGTACTTC

J: TRBJ2-7
V: TRBV15
size: few
D: TRBD2
CDR3: CATSRDQAGDVYEQYF
DNA: TGTGCCACCAGCAGAGATCAAGCGGGAGACGTCTACGAGCAGTACTTC

J: TRBJ1-2
V: TRBV9
size: NA
D: TRBD1
CDR3: CASSSQGQANYGYTF
DNA: TGTGCCAGCAGCTCGCAAGGACAGGCTAACTATGGCTACACCTTC

J: TRBJ1-2
V: TRBV2
size: NA
D: TRBD1
CDR3: CASSGDRGSLGGYTF
DNA: TGTGCCAGCAGTGGAGACAGGGGATCCCTTGGGGGCTACACCTTC

J: TRBJ2-5
V: TRBV29-1
size: NA
D: TRBD2
CDR3: CSVFRLAGGPASETQYF
DNA: TGCAGCGTCTTCAGACTAGCGGGAGGGCCGGCTAGCGAGACCCAGTACTTC

J: TRBJ2-5
V: TRBV7-9
size: NA
D: TRBD2
CDR3: CASNRGDQETQYF
DNA: TGTGCCAGCAATCGGGGGGACCAAGAGACCCAGTACTTC

J: TRBJ2-1
V: TRBV20-1
size: NA
D: NA
CDR3: CSARDYYEQFF
DNA: TGCAGTGCTAGAGATTATTATGAGCAGTTCTTC

J: TRBJ1-2
V: TRBV5-4
size: NA
D: TRBD1
CDR3: CASSLAGQIFYGYTF
DNA: TGTGCCAGCAGCCTCGCGGGACAGATATTTTATGGCTACACCTTC

J: TRBJ2-6
V: TRBV7-9
size: NA
D: NA
CDR3: CASSRTSYSGANVLTF
DNA: TGTGCCAGCAGTCGGACAAGCTACTCTGGGGCCAACGTCCTGACTTTC

J: TRBJ2-3
V: TRBV18
size: few
D: NA
CDR3: CASSQESDLSTDTQYF
DNA: TGTGCCAGCTCTCAAGAGTCTGACTTAAGCACAGATACGCAGTATTTT

J: TRBJ2-7
V: TRBV28
size: NA
D: NA
CDR3: CASRDPLGPTYEQYF
DNA: TGTGCCAGCAGGGACCCCTTAGGGCCTACCTACGAGCAGTACTTC

J: TRBJ1-5
V: TRBV6-4
size: NA
D: NA
CDR3: CASSEDWNNQPQHF
DNA: TGTGCCAGCAGTGAAGACTGGAACAATCAGCCCCAGCATTTT

J: TRBJ2-7
V: TRBV15
size: NA
D: TRBD2
CDR3: CATSRDGRAYEQYF
DNA: TGTGCCACCAGCAGAGACGGGAGGGCCTACGAGCAGTACTTC

J: TRBJ1-4
V: TRBV7-9
size: NA
D: NA
CDR3: CASSLQEYGEKLFF
DNA: TGTGCCAGCAGCTTACAAGAATATGGGGAAAAACTGTTTTTT

J: TRBJ2-2
V: TRBV7-2
size: NA
D: NA
CDR3: CASSLARNTGELFF
DNA: TGTGCCAGCAGCTTAGCAAGAAACACCGGGGAGCTGTTTTTT

J: TRBJ2-7
V: TRBV6-5
size: NA
D: TRBD2
CDR3: CASSYSAGRFGYEQYF
DNA: TGTGCCAGCAGTTACTCAGCGGGGCGCTTCGGATACGAGCAGTACTTC

J: TRBJ2-3
V: TRBV2
size: NA
D: TRBD2
CDR3: CASSELRGGTDTQYF
DNA: TGTGCCAGCAGTGAATTGCGGGGGGGCACAGATACGCAGTATTTT

J: TRBJ2-3
V: TRBV28
size: NA
D: TRBD2
CDR3: CASSPRGSGSAADTQYF
DNA: TGTGCCAGCAGTCCTCGGGGTAGCGGGAGTGCGGCAGATACGCAGTATTTT

J: TRBJ1-5
V: TRBV7-3
size: once
D: TRBD1
CDR3: CAREGQWPSNQPQHF
DNA: TGTGCCCGTGAGGGACAGTGGCCCAGCAATCAGCCCCAGCATTTT

J: TRBJ2-5
V: TRBV5-6
size: once
D: NA
CDR3: CASSFTLAARQTQYF
DNA: TGTGCCAGCAGCTTTACACTAGCCGCGAGACAGACCCAGTACTTC

J: TRBJ2-5
V: TRBV28
size: NA
D: NA
CDR3: CASSLFGYNQETQYF
DNA: TGTGCCAGCAGTTTATTCGGCTACAATCAAGAGACCCAGTACTTC

J: TRBJ2-2
V: TRBV6-1
size: NA
D: TRBD1
CDR3: CASSEGHRGTGELFF
DNA: TGTGCCAGCAGTGAGGGCCACAGGGGGACCGGGGAGCTGTTTTTT

J: TRBJ2-5
V: TRBV10-3
size: once
D: TRBD1
CDR3: CAISEIDRDKETQYF
DNA: TGTGCCATCAGTGAAATCGACAGGGACAAAGAGACCCAGTACTTC

J: TRBJ2-3
V: TRBV27
size: NA
D: TRBD2
CDR3: CASSRGTTSASTDTQYF
DNA: TGTGCCAGCAGTAGAGGGACTACCAGCGCCTCCACAGATACGCAGTATTTT

J: TRBJ2-1
V: TRBV10-3
size: NA
D: TRBD1
CDR3: CAISEFRDSEQFF
DNA: TGTGCCATCAGTGAGTTCCGGGACAGCGAGCAGTTCTTC

J: TRBJ2-7
V: TRBV28
size: NA
D: TRBD2
CDR3: CASRTTSGRSYEQYF
DNA: TGTGCCAGCAGGACCACTAGCGGTAGATCCTACGAGCAGTACTTC

J: TRBJ2-7
V: TRBV6-1
size: NA
D: NA
CDR3: CASSRGGPWGYEQYF
DNA: TGTGCCAGCAGTCGTGGGGGGCCCTGGGGCTACGAGCAGTACTTC

J: TRBJ1-4
V: TRBV7-6
size: NA
D: TRBD1
CDR3: CASSSGQGPEKLFF
DNA: TGTGCCAGCAGCTCGGGACAGGGGCCCGAAAAACTGTTTTTT

J: TRBJ1-1
V: TRBV30
size: NA
D: NA
CDR3: CAWAGTSVGEAFF
DNA: TGTGCCTGGGCCGGGACTTCGGTGGGTGAAGCTTTCTTT

J: TRBJ2-7
V: TRBV4-1
size: once
D: NA
CDR3: CASSQTRTGEAYEQYF
DNA: TGCGCCAGCAGCCAAACCCGGACGGGGGAGGCCTACGAGCAGTACTTC

J: TRBJ2-7
V: TRBV27
size: NA
D: NA
CDR3: CASSNKKGPYEQYF
DNA: TGTGCCAGCAGTAACAAGAAGGGTCCCTACGAGCAGTACTTC

J: TRBJ2-4
V: TRBV11-2
size: once
D: TRBD2
CDR3: CASSLEGTSFGHIQYF
DNA: TGTGCCAGCAGCTTAGAAGGGACTAGCTTTGGGCACATTCAGTACTTC

J: TRBJ2-2
V: TRBV6-1
size: NA
D: NA
CDR3: CASSAVNTGELFF
DNA: TGTGCCAGCAGCGCGGTGAACACCGGGGAGCTGTTTTTT

J: TRBJ1-2
V: TRBV7-2
size: NA
D: NA
CDR3: CASSLESRGLGGYTF
DNA: TGTGCCAGCAGCTTAGAAAGTCGGGGGCTGGGAGGGTACACCTTC